Given below is one T cell receptor beta chain in context. This record belongs to a study of patients and donors after allogeneic stem cell transplantation. TCRdb re-called the RT-PCR reads with MiXCR, one entry per CDR3 protein. The sample lists hundreds of thousands of distinct CDR3 sequences; 16% were seen once. Deletions cut 5 bases from V and 6 bases from J, with 8 bases between. The CDR3 sequence is 12 residues long. The germline V gene encodes CDR1 KGHSH and CDR2 LQKENI. Sequenced input: blood, either unsorted or a sorted T cell fraction (not recorded which). V and J are TRBV18 and TRBJ2-1; D is unclear. The TCR was taken from a human donor who was either an allogeneic HSCT recipient or a stem cell or donor lymphocyte infusion donor (not recorded which). It is not recorded whose cells these are; they may come from a transplant donor. The DNA for the CDR3 is TGTGCCAGCTCAGGTCATGGCAATGAGCAGTTCTTC. Translated, it gives CASSGHGNEQFF.